The 25 T cell receptor beta chains below come from one sample, sequenced in a study of cytomegalovirus exposure and HLA in healthy donors. PCR involved 60 Vbeta and 13 Jbeta primers. Produced via immunoSEQ multiplex PCR; TCRdb's table is partial and in-frame only. The data show 170,000 or so clones, 77% seen once. The sample comprised PBMCs. These receptors came from a woman aged 30 to 39 in good health and CMV-seronegative.

The V call is TRBV30, the J call TRBJ2-2; 7 nucleotides match TRBD1. The germline V gene encodes CDR1 GTSNPN and CDR2 SVGIG (reference sequence). V was clipped by 4 bases and J by 2 bases; unmatched bases: 7. This CDR3 is built from 15 residues. The CDR3 spells CAWKGDSFNTGELFF. In DNA form, the CDR3 reads TGTGCCTGGAAAGGGGACAGTTTCAACACCGGGGAGCTGTTTTTT. The full variable domain, its missing parts supplied by reference TRBV30 and TRBJ2-2, is SQTIHQWPATLVQPVGSPLSLECTVEGTSNPNLYWYRQAAGRGLQLLFYSVGIGQISSEVPQNLSASRPQDRQFILSSKKLLLSDSGFYLCAWKGDSFNTGELFFGEGSRLTVL.

The rearrangement uses TRBV28 and TRBJ1-5; D is uncertain. This CDR3 is built from 14 residues. Trimming cost V 4 bases and J 6 bases, with 13 bases left between them. Germline CDR1 is MDHEN and CDR2 is SYDVKM. In DNA, the CDR3 is TGTGCCAGCAGTTCTCAGGTATCCAGTCAGCCCCAGCATTTT. Translating gives CASSSQVSSQPQHF. The full variable domain, with the rest looked up from reference TRBV28 and TRBJ1-5, is DVKVTQSSRYLVKRTGEKVFLECVQDMDHENMFWYRQDPGLGLRLIYFSYDVKMKEKGDIPEGYSVSREKKERFSLILESASTNQTSMYLCASSSQVSSQPQHFGDGTRLSIL.

The chain joins TRBV6-5 to TRBJ2-3; no definite D call. Per germline, CDR1 MNHEY and CDR2 SVGAGI. V was cut by 5 bases and J by 2 bases, with 8 bases left in between. The CDR3 is 13 residues long. The CDR3 here is CASSGQNTDTQYF. The CDR3 DNA reads as TGTGCCAGCAGTGGTCAGAACACAGATACGCAGTATTTT.

The J gene is TRBJ1-1, the V gene TRBV6-1, with unresolved D. CDR1 and CDR2 from the germline V gene are MNHNS and SASEGT. The CDR3 is 16 amino acids. V lost 0 bases to trimming and J lost 0 bases, with 11 bases between them. DNA of the CDR3: TGTGCCAGCAGTGAAGCGCTCAGGAATCTGAACACTGAAGCTTTCTTT. Translating gives CASSEALRNLNTEAFF.

The genes are TRBV5-1 and TRBJ1-2; D may be TRBD1 (5 bases). The CDR3 runs 14 residues. Trimming took off 4 bases at V and 5 bases at J, with 15 bases between the two ends. CDR1 and CDR2 from the germline V gene are SGHRS and YFSETQ. The CDR3 region is CASSTAREGYGYTF. The CDR3 coding sequence is TGCGCCAGCAGCACCGCCAGGGAAGGGTATGGCTACACCTTC.

The chain has TRBV6-5 and TRBJ1-6, with a possible D match to TRBD1 (5 bases). Germline CDR1 MNHEY, CDR2 SVGAGI. The CDR3 has 15 amino acids. Trimming stripped 5 bases from V and 3 bases from J, with 11 bases between. The CDR3 is CASSVRQLYNSPLHF. The CDR3 bases are TGTGCCAGCAGTGTACGACAGCTCTATAATTCACCCCTCCACTTT.

The V gene is TRBV5-1, the J gene TRBJ1-1, with D possibly being TRBD1 (5 bases). Germline values: CDR1 SGHRS, CDR2 YFSETQ. The CDR3 spans 17 residues. Between the trimmed V and J ends, which lost 1 base and 4 bases, there was a span of 20 bases. The CDR3 is CASSLRGRVSEATEAFF. The CDR3 nucleotides read TGCGCCAGCAGCTTGAGAGGCAGGGTAAGTGAAGCCACTGAAGCTTTCTTT.

This chain links TRBV10-3 with TRBJ1-1; D unresolved. CDR1 and CDR2 (germline): ENHRY, SYGVKD. The CDR3 length is 17 residues. Trimming left V 5 bases short and J 1 base short, with 20 bases between. CDR3 in amino acids: CAISSTKWKGENTEAFF. The CDR3 DNA sequence: TGTGCCATCAGTTCCACGAAGTGGAAGGGAGAGAACACTGAAGCTTTCTTT.

This clone appeared a single time. A junction boundary mismatches the germline segment, possibly from a read error. The chain joins TRBV7-8 to TRBJ2-4, with 9 bases matching TRBD2. The CDR3 is 22 residues long. CDR1 SGHVS and CDR2 FQNEAQ come from the germline V gene. The CDR3: CANSLRPRGSGGILSGGNIQYF. CDR3 DNA sequence: TGTGCCAACAGCTTAAGGCCCCGGGGGAGCGGGGGGATACTCTCAGGGGGAAACATTCAGTACTTC.

This chain's CDR3 is CASLNREEGTQYF. CDR3 in DNA: TGTGCCAGCCTTAACAGGGAAGAGGGTACGCAGTATTTT. The genes are TRBV7-9 and TRBJ2-3; D is perhaps TRBD1 (6 bases). In germline, CDR1 is SEHNR, CDR2 FQNEAQ (reference sequence). Trimming removed 8 bases at V and 8 bases at J, with 17 bases between. The CDR3 extends over 13 amino acids.

This rearrangement joins TRBV6-4 to TRBJ1-3; tentatively, D is TRBD1 (6 bases). CDR3 size: 15 residues. Trimming removed 6 bases at V and 0 bases at J, with 12 bases between. From germline, CDR1 is MRHNA and CDR2 SNTAGT. The CDR3 nucleotides read TGTGCCAGCAGGGGCGACAGGCCCTCTGGAAACACCATATATTTT. It specifies CASRGDRPSGNTIYF.

The chain is built from TRBV15 and TRBJ2-7; the D gene is possibly TRBD1 (5 bases). CDR3 length equals 17 residues. Looked up from germline, CDR1 is LNHNV and CDR2 is YYDKDF (reference sequence). V was shortened by 8 bases and J by 6 bases, with 29 bases between the two germline ends. CDR3 residues: CATGPGYSRRPKAEQYF. CDR3 sequence (DNA): TGTGCCACCGGTCCAGGGTATTCTCGTCGTCCGAAGGCCGAGCAGTACTTC. The whole variable domain, filled in from reference TRBV15 and TRBJ2-7, reads DAMVIQNPRYQVTQFGKPVTLSCSQTLNHNVMYWYQQKSSQAPKLLFHYYDKDFNNEADTPDNFQSRRPNTSFCFLDIRSPGLGDTAMYLCATGPGYSRRPKAEQYFGPGTRLTVT.

The genes are TRBV5-1 and TRBJ1-1, with a weak D call TRBD1 (6 bases). The V and J ends lost 3 bases and 4 bases respectively, with 13 bases between them. Per the germline V gene, CDR1 is SGHRS and CDR2 is YFSETQ. This CDR3 has 14 amino acids. The DNA for the CDR3 is TGCGCCAGCAGCTCACAGGGATGGGGCACTGAAGCTTTCTTT. It specifies CASSSQGWGTEAFF.

As concerns this clone: An end of the junction differs from the germline gene, which may be a read error. V usage is TRBV13 and J usage is TRBJ2-3, with TRBD2 matching over 7 bases. The germline V gene has CDR1 PRHDT and CDR2 FYEKMQ (reference sequence). The CDR3 has 14 residues. The CDR3 spells CASGFGGGIDTQYF. CDR3 bases: TGTGCCAGCGGCTTTGGCGGGGGTATAGATACGCAGTATTTT. The full variable domain, rest sourced from reference TRBV13 and TRBJ2-3, is AAGVIQSPRHLIKEKRETATLKCYPIPRHDTVYWYQQGPGQDPQFLISFYEKMQSDKGSIPDRFSAQQFSDYHSELNMSSLELGDSALYFCASGFGGGIDTQYFGPGTRLTVL.

The rearrangement uses TRBV29-1 and TRBJ2-3, with 7 bases that match TRBD2. Germline V gene data show CDR1 as SQVTM and CDR2 as ANQGSEA. This CDR3 comprises 14 residues. J was trimmed by 1 base and V by 6 bases; bases with no gene match: 7. CDR3 in amino acids: CSVLRGVGTDTQYF. CDR3 in DNA: TGCAGCGTACTTCGGGGGGTCGGCACAGATACGCAGTATTTT.

The chain combines TRBV5-6 with TRBJ1-5; perhaps TRBD1 as D (6 bases). Germline V gene lookup returns CDR1 SGHDT and CDR2 YYEEEE. Trimming pared 4 bases from V and 3 bases from J, leaving 14 bases between. This CDR3 is built from 15 residues. The CDR3 DNA reads as TGTGCCAGCAGCCAAACGGACAGCATCAATCAGCCCCAGCATTTT. It codes for CASSQTDSINQPQHF.

V and J are TRBV18 and TRBJ2-3, with 7 bases matching TRBD1. V shed 2 bases and J 4 bases; nucleotides not matched to a gene: 3. This CDR3 spans 14 amino acids. Germline-derived CDR1 and CDR2 are KGHSH and LQKENI. The CDR3 loop is CASSPIDRADTQYF. CDR3 DNA sequence: TGTGCCAGCTCACCAATCGACAGGGCAGATACGCAGTATTTT.

The chain joins TRBV7-9 to TRBJ2-3, with D perhaps matching TRBD2 (5 bases). The V end was cut by 6 bases, the J end by 0 bases, with 13 bases between. The germline CDR1 and CDR2 sequences are SEHNR and FQNEAQ (reference sequence). The CDR3 consists of 15 residues. This CDR3 is CASRGRGLSTDTQYF. In DNA form, the CDR3 reads TGTGCCAGCAGGGGTCGGGGTCTTAGCACAGATACGCAGTATTTT.

This chain links TRBV11-2 with TRBJ2-7; TRBD1 matches 9 bases. Per the germline V gene, CDR1 is SGHAT and CDR2 is FQNNGV. This CDR3 spans 15 amino acids. V trimming: 0 bases; J trimming: 3 bases; junction bases outside the gene matches: 3. DNA of the CDR3: TGTGCCAGCAGCTTAGAGACAGGGGGTTTCTACGAGCAGTACTTC. It encodes CASSLETGGFYEQYF.

This chain uses TRBV10-3 with TRBJ1-3, with TRBD1 identical over 8 bases. In germline, CDR1 is ENHRY, CDR2 SYGVKD. J gave up 0 bases and V 7 bases, and 5 bases lay outside the gene matches. The CDR3 sequence is 15 residues long. As DNA, the CDR3 is TGTGCCATCACCCAGGACAGGGACTCTGGAAACACCATATATTTT. Translated, it gives CAITQDRDSGNTIYF.

This rearrangement joins TRBV2 to TRBJ2-7; 7 nucleotides match TRBD1. The CDR3 covers 12 residues. The ends lost 8 bases at V and 3 bases at J; junction bases unmatched: 4. Per germline, CDR1 SNHLY and CDR2 FYNNEI. CDR3 coding DNA: TGTGCCAGCTCGGGACAGAGCTACGAGCAGTACTTC. Its protein product is CASSGQSYEQYF. Together with reference TRBV2 and TRBJ2-7, the CDR3 gives the full variable domain: EPEVTQTPSHQVTQMGQEVILRCVPISNHLYFYWYRQILGQKVEFLVSFYNNEISEKSEIFDDQFSVERPDGSNFTLKIRSTKLEDSAMYFCASSGQSYEQYFGPGTRLTVT.

The chain employs TRBV28 and TRBJ2-7; 8 nucleotides agree with TRBD2. J lost 13 bases, V lost 6 bases, and 5 bases had no gene match. Germline assignment: CDR1 MDHEN and CDR2 SYDVKM. This CDR3 region has 10 residues. This CDR3 is CASSQTSVYF. The CDR3 nucleotides are TGTGCCAGCAGCCAGACTAGCGTATACTTC.

This sequence joins TRBV6-5 and TRBJ1-4; 8 bases map to TRBD1. The germline CDR1 and CDR2 sequences are MNHEY and SVGAGI. Trimming removed 2 bases from V and 12 bases from J; junction bases left unmatched: 8. The CDR3 is made up of 14 amino acids. DNA of the CDR3: TGTGCCAGCAGTTACACCCCGACAGGGGAGGAACTGTTTTTT. Protein product: CASSYTPTGEELFF.

This chain's CDR3 is CATAWGPNNEQFF. CDR3 bases: TGCGCCACCGCGTGGGGCCCTAACAATGAGCAGTTCTTC. The rearrangement joins TRBV5-1 to TRBJ2-1, with D perhaps TRBD1 (5 bases). Trimming stripped 9 bases from V and 5 bases from J, with 15 bases between. The CDR3 has 13 residues. Germline V gene data show CDR1 as SGHRS and CDR2 as YFSETQ.

This clone was seen a few times. The rearrangement joins TRBV2 to TRBJ2-1, with 8 nucleotides matching TRBD2. CDR3 length: 13 amino acids. J gave up 6 bases and V 8 bases, and 6 bases lay outside the gene matches. Germline V gene data show CDR1 as SNHLY and CDR2 as FYNNEI. In nucleotides, the CDR3 is TGTGCCAGCCAGCGGGAGCCCCTCAATGAGCAGTTCTTC. Translation: CASQREPLNEQFF.